The present entry profiles one TCR beta chain with its context. The data originate from a study of T cell responses to AZD1222 COVID-19 vaccine. V was shortened by 6 bases and J by 7 bases, with 18 bases between the two germline ends. The CDR3 loop spans 15 amino acids. CDR1 and CDR2 (germline): MDHEN, SYDVKM. Sequencing used immunoSEQ multiplex PCR; TCRdb keeps in-frame clones, though not all of them. The table lists over 85,000 clones, around 84% of them singletons, with 12% to 15% in the top ten. This clonotype was obtained from an adult who received the AZD1222 COVID-19 vaccine. Source: peripheral blood, taken 28 days after the second AZD1222 dose. The V call is TRBV28, the J call TRBJ1-4; D possibly corresponds to TRBD1 (6 bases). The CDR3 protein is CASSLPQGNSEKLFF. The CDR3 nucleotides are TGTGCCAGCAGCTTACCACAGGGTAATAGTGAAAAACTGTTTTTT.